The 15 T cell receptor delta chains given below trace back to one sample, sequenced in a study of Vδ1+ human thymocytes. These receptors lack a known antigen. Study results and caveats: In the thymus, TRG and TRD repertoires looked highly polyclonal with Gaussian CDR3 lengths.

Extracted RNA was reverse transcribed into cDNA. Multiplex PCR used pooled V-gene forward primers and a constant-region reverse primer to amplify CDR3s. TCRdb reprocessed the multiplex PCR reads using CATT. The sample lists around 19,000 delta-chain clones; 8% to 10% were seen once. The sequenced material came from Vdelta1+ gamma-delta thymocytes from the thymus. The subset: FACS-sorted CD3+ TCRalphabeta- TCRVdelta1+ TCRVdelta2- thymocytes. The receptor set was obtained from a child under three years old who had congenital heart surgery.

V is TRDV1 and J is TRDJ1, with 9 bases aligning to TRDD2. In the absence of a J gene in TCRdb, the DNA was matched to germline to assign it here. The CDR3 sequence is 27 residues long. The germline V gene has CDR1 TSWWSYY and CDR2 QGS. The V segment lost 1 base and the J segment 3 bases; nucleotides outside the gene matches: 39. The CDR3 protein is CALGEPKSSFLQAGIILVRQGSDKLIF. In nucleotides, the CDR3 is TGTGCTCTTGGGGAACCCAAATCCTCCTTCCTACAGGCGGGGATTATTTTAGTCCGACAGGGTTCCGATAAACTCATCTTT.

This clone was counted only a few times. V gene TRDV1 combines with J gene TRDJ1; the match to TRDD3 covers 8 bases. Germline loops: CDR1 TSWWSYY, CDR2 QGS. V lost 7 bases, J lost 1 base, and 11 bases stayed unmatched. The length of the CDR3 is 16 residues. The CDR3 is CALAGLGAASTDKLIF. The CDR3 nucleotides are TGTGCTCTTGCCGGACTGGGGGCCGCTTCCACCGATAAACTCATCTTT.

The gene calls are TRDV1 and TRDJ1; D is unclear. The CDR3 covers 17 residues. V was shortened by 4 bases and J by 6 bases, with 24 bases between the two germline ends. In germline, CDR1 is TSWWSYY, CDR2 QGS. The CDR3 is CALGVPRGVRGSNKLIF. CDR3 bases: TGTGCTCTTGGGGTCCCTCGCGGCGTCAGGGGCTCGAATAAACTCATCTTT.

The sample holds a few counts of this clone. The rearrangement uses TRDV1 and TRDJ1, with TRDD3 matching over 12 bases. CDR3 size: 17 residues. After removal of 4 bases from V and 1 base from J, the junction contained 7 bases not matched to a gene. From germline, CDR1 is TSWWSYY and CDR2 QGS. The CDR3 sequence is CALGVLLGDTSTDKLIF. The CDR3 region has the DNA TGTGCTCTTGGGGTTTTACTGGGGGATACAAGCACCGATAAACTCATCTTT.

The chain carries TRDV1 and TRDJ1; TRDD3 agrees at 10 bases. The J gene was not available in TCRdb and was assigned here by matching the DNA to germline segments. The CDR3 is 21 amino acids. CDR1 is TSWWSYY and CDR2 is QGS in the germline V gene. J lost 0 bases, V lost 1 base, and 17 bases had no gene match. The CDR3 loop is CALGERTGTGGCVLYTDKLIF. In DNA, the CDR3 is TGTGCTCTTGGGGAACGGACGGGTACTGGGGGATGCGTCCTGTACACCGATAAACTCATCTTT.

This clone has only a few counts. The chain has TRDV1 and TRDJ1; TRDD3 matches 8 bases. The CDR3 loop spans 16 amino acids. V dropped 8 bases and J dropped 0; count of bases not matched to a gene: 11. Germline lookup yields CDR1 TSWWSYY and CDR2 QGS. DNA of the CDR3: TGTGCTCTTCCATCCTCTGGGGGACCTTACACCGATAAACTCATCTTT. Its protein is CALPSSGGPYTDKLIF.

In the case of this clone: The junction and the germline gene differ at one end; a read error may be behind it. The sample contains more than one DNA sequence encoding this CDR3. The chain recombines TRDV1 with TRDJ1, with 8 bases aligning to TRDD3. The CDR3 covers 12 residues. Per germline, CDR1 TSWWSYY and CDR2 QGS. In DNA, the CDR3 is TGCGCTCTTGGGCAGTTACTGGGGGAACTCATCTTT. It encodes CALGQLLGELIF.

The chain links TRDV1 to TRDJ1, with 8 bases matching TRDD3. TCRdb carries no J gene annotation; the J gene was assigned here by matching the DNA with germline. Germline lookup yields CDR1 TSWWSYY and CDR2 QGS. V was pared by 0 bases and J by 3 bases, with 21 bases of the junction left unmatched. The length of the CDR3 is 21 residues. The CDR3 DNA reads as TGTGCTCTTGGGGAACTTACCGGGCGTACTGGGGGTCCTCAGTACGCCGATAAACTCATCTTT. It codes for CALGELTGRTGGPQYADKLIF.

The chain employs TRDV1 and TRDJ1; tentative D call: TRDD3 (5 bases). Germline loops: CDR1 TSWWSYY, CDR2 QGS. The CDR3 is made up of 18 amino acids. Trimming pared 5 bases from V and 0 bases from J, leaving 22 bases between. The CDR3 DNA is TGTGCTCTTGGGAACGTCCCAGTACTGGAGGTGTACACCGATAAACTCATCTTT. Translating it yields CALGNVPVLEVYTDKLIF.

The chain uses TRDV1 and TRDJ1; 10 bases are shared with TRDD3. The J gene, missing from TCRdb, was assigned here through DNA to germline matching. V gave up 2 bases and J gave up 4 bases; unmatched junction bases: 19. Germline V gene sequence: CDR1 TSWWSYY, CDR2 QGS. The CDR3 runs 20 residues. CDR3 DNA sequence: TGTGCTCTTGGGGAAAGGGGAATCGGGGGATACGCCTGCTTGTGCGATAAACTCATCTTT. It translates to CALGERGIGGYACLCDKLIF.

J is TRDJ1 and V is TRDV1, with 8 bases aligning to TRDD2. The CDR3 is made up of 18 amino acids. The V gene end was trimmed by 0 bases and the J gene end by 7 bases; junction bases not matched to a gene: 16. CDR1 TSWWSYY and CDR2 QGS come from the germline V gene. CDR3 region: CALGELKLPTPPPGKLIF. The CDR3 DNA reads TGTGCTCTTGGGGAACTAAAACTTCCTACTCCACCTCCCGGTAAACTCATCTTT.

By share of the sample, this clone is medium-sized. The genes are TRDV2 and TRDJ2, with unresolved D. Trimming took 1 base from V and 5 from J, leaving 16 bases between them. The CDR3 extends over 16 amino acids. Germline lookup yields CDR1 GEAIGNYY and CDR2 EKD. As DNA, the CDR3 is TGTGCCTGTGACACGGAAAAGAGTACTACTACAGCACAACTCTTCTTT. Translated: CACDTEKSTTTAQLFF.

V and J are TRDV2 and TRDJ3; TRDD3 agrees at 8 bases. Germline CDR1 reads GEAIGNYY; CDR2 reads EKD. V dropped 0 bases and J dropped 3; count of bases not matched to a gene: 6. The CDR3 length is 18 residues. Here the CDR3 DNA reads TGTGCCTGTGACACCGTACTGGGGGGAAACTGGGACACCCGACAGATGTTTTTC. The encoded protein is CACDTVLGGNWDTRQMFF.

J is TRDJ1 and V is TRDV1, with 11 positions matching TRDD3. This CDR3 comprises 23 residues. The germline CDR1 and CDR2 sequences are TSWWSYY and QGS. J was trimmed by 0 bases and V by 3 bases; bases with no gene match: 24. In nucleotides, the CDR3 is TGTGCTCTTGGGGAGCCCCAGTGGGACGTACTGGGGGATAGGACGGCGTACACCGATAAACTCATCTTT. Amino acid sequence: CALGEPQWDVLGDRTAYTDKLIF.

The sample holds a few counts of this clone. The V and J genes are TRDV1 and TRDJ1; 10 bases map to TRDD3. V shed 4 bases, J shed 9 bases, and the junction held 32 bases outside the gene matches. Germline-derived CDR1 and CDR2 are TSWWSYY and QGS. The CDR3 consists of 22 residues. The CDR3 region has the DNA TGTGCTCTTGGGGCCCCTTCCCAAATATCTCCCCTTGACTGGGGGATCCCCGAACAACTCATCTTT. This codes for CALGAPSQISPLDWGIPEQLIF.